This is a list of T cell receptor beta chains from one sample in a study of T-cell memory formation after mild COVID-19. TCRdb reanalysed the 5' RACE reads using MiXCR and keeps one entry per CDR3 protein. The top ten clones hold 4% to 6% of a sample with more than 100,000 distinct CDR3 sequences, about a sixth of them seen once. Sequences were obtained from PBMCs or a T cell subset sorted from them (not recorded which). These receptors all come from a man younger than 30 who had mild COVID-19 (a few samples of this study predate the infection). Cell type and time point are not known. Each CDR3 is given with its conserved first and last residue. D genes are given only for firm matches.

j_call	d_call	v_call	cdr3_aa
TRBJ1-2	TRBD1	TRBV12-3/TRBV12-4	CASSRTGGWWGYTF
TRBJ2-5	-	TRBV12-3/TRBV12-4	CASRSRDLASPQYF
TRBJ2-1	-	TRBV12-3/TRBV12-4	CASSRQGLYNEQFF
TRBJ1-2	TRBD1	TRBV7-2	CASSSSPGQGYGYTF
TRBJ2-1	-	TRBV24-1	CATSEGAGNEQFF
TRBJ1-5	-	TRBV6-2/TRBV6-3	CASSDPHQPQHF
TRBJ2-1	TRBD2	TRBV5-4	CASSLERGAIHIYNEQFF
TRBJ2-1	-	TRBV7-2	CASSEPGPNQFF
TRBJ2-2	TRBD1	TRBV5-1	CASSLGTGFAGELFF
TRBJ2-4	TRBD1	TRBV12-3/TRBV12-4	CASSLPQGANIQYF
TRBJ2-3	-	TRBV7-2	CASSLARGYWYF
TRBJ2-5	-	TRBV5-1	CASSLGVEGRGETQYF
TRBJ2-7	TRBD2	TRBV20-1	CSARAGGAYEQYF
TRBJ2-1	TRBD2	TRBV12-5	CASGLGLAGENEQFF
TRBJ2-5	TRBD1	TRBV24-1	CATSASDRGTQYF
TRBJ1-6	TRBD1	TRBV6-2/TRBV6-3	CASRRTGISPLHF
TRBJ2-6	-	TRBV7-2	CASTSISRPRANVLTF
TRBJ2-1	-	TRBV4-2	CAISQDRVRGQFF
TRBJ2-7	-	TRBV7-2	CASSLVGGVYEQYF
TRBJ2-3	-	TRBV6-5	CASSYSATGDTQYF
TRBJ1-1	-	TRBV14	CASNRDPSLGAFF
TRBJ2-1	TRBD1	TRBV7-2	CASSQGQGMDEQFF
TRBJ1-3	-	TRBV20-1	CSAPQRGANTIYF
TRBJ1-1	-	TRBV7-2	CASSLQGGNTEAFF
TRBJ1-2	TRBD1	TRBV15	CATSRGTGDYGYTF
TRBJ2-7	-	TRBV2	CASSQMTGTYEQYF
TRBJ2-6	TRBD1	TRBV10-3	CAIRGTGAGSGANVLTF
TRBJ2-3	-	TRBV5-1	CASTPGDTQYF
TRBJ2-5	-	TRBV12-3/TRBV12-4	CASTTLLETQYF